The clone carrying this TCR beta chain showed up many times. This entry belongs to a study of T cells after yellow fever vaccination. TCRdb called the 5' RACE reads again in MiXCR, with one record for every CDR3 protein. The sample holds roughly 340,000 distinct CDR3 sequences, 8.7% seen once. V gave up 2 bases and J gave up 2 bases; unmatched junction bases: 11. CDR1 is DFQATT, CDR2 SNEGSKA, per germline (reference sequence). The CDR3 has 16 residues. Sequenced material: PBMCs, taken on the day of the first yellow fever vaccination. The source of this sequence is a man between 18 and 35 years old who received the YFV17D yellow fever vaccine. V and J are TRBV20-1 and TRBJ2-7, with 8 bases lining up with TRBD2. This chain's CDR3 is CSARTASGGRPYEQYF. CDR3 nucleotide sequence: TGCAGTGCTAGAACCGCCAGCGGGGGCCGCCCCTACGAGCAGTACTTC.